Each of the 20 T cell receptor beta chains below was sequenced from the same sample in a study of T cell repertoires in cytomegalovirus infection. Antigens for these TCRs are unknown. TCRdb reanalysed the reads using MiXCR and keeps one entry per CDR3 protein. This repertoire shows about 470,000 distinct CDR3 sequences, about two fifths found once; its top ten account for approximately 40%. The sequencing here drew on cultured PBMCs, taken from culture after CMV antigen stimulation. The receptors here all came from a human donor in good health (CMV status not recorded). Some clones in this sample may be carry-over from other donors' samples.

In this sample, this clonotype turned up a few times. V is TRBV11-2 and J is TRBJ2-3; D is perhaps TRBD2 (5 bases). The CDR3 covers 14 residues. CDR1 SGHAT and CDR2 FQNNGV come from the germline V gene. The ends were cut back, 0 bases at V and 1 base at J, with 5 bases in the middle. CDR3 residues: CASSLERGTDTQYF. The CDR3 DNA is TGTGCCAGCAGCTTAGAGCGGGGCACAGATACGCAGTATTTT.

The chain couples TRBV7-2 to TRBJ2-6; a possible D gene is TRBD1 (5 bases). The V end was cut by 3 bases, the J end by 0 bases, with 12 bases between. CDR1 and CDR2 (germline): SGHTA, FQGNSA. The CDR3 consists of 17 residues. The CDR3 region is CASSFDSPYSGANVLTF. Here the CDR3 DNA reads TGTGCCAGCAGCTTCGACAGCCCCTACTCTGGGGCCAACGTCCTGACTTTC.

In this sample, this clonotype turned up many times. V and J are TRBV7-2 and TRBJ2-5; D call uncertain. In germline, CDR1 is SGHTA, CDR2 FQGNSA. V lost 2 bases to trimming and J lost 9 bases, with 10 bases between them. This CDR3 has 12 amino acids. The CDR3 here is CASSLSGKSQYF. In DNA, the CDR3 is TGTGCCAGCAGCTTATCCGGAAAGTCCCAGTACTTC.

This clonotype was counted ten times or more. This rearrangement joins TRBV7-8 to TRBJ2-3, with a weak D call TRBD2 (6 bases). The CDR3 is 16 amino acids. In germline, CDR1 is SGHVS, CDR2 FQNEAQ. Trimming took 4 bases from V and 1 from J, leaving 15 bases between them. The chain's CDR3 is CASSSRLPSGTDTQYF. The CDR3 coding sequence is TGTGCCAGCAGCTCCCGCCTACCTAGCGGCACAGATACGCAGTATTTT.

This clonotype has more than one count but fewer than ten. This chain uses TRBV12-3 or TRBV12-4 with TRBJ2-7, with D unclear. This CDR3 is built from 11 residues. V was pared by 5 bases and J by 6 bases, with 8 bases between. The CDR3 here is CASSLQGEQYF. The CDR3, as DNA: TGTGCCAGCAGTCTACAAGGCGAGCAGTACTTC.

There are many counts of this clonotype. The chain combines TRBV7-8 with TRBJ2-5; 8 positions match TRBD2. V lost 7 bases to trimming and J lost 2 bases; unmatched junction nucleotides: 15. The V gene's germline CDR1 is SGHVS and CDR2 FQNEAQ. The CDR3 loop spans 17 amino acids. The CDR3 loop reads CASTPGGGGGSQETQYF. The CDR3 DNA reads as TGTGCCAGCACCCCCGGGGGGGGCGGGGGGTCTCAAGAGACCCAGTACTTC.

V usage is TRBV19 and J usage is TRBJ1-3; no definite D call. The V end lost 9 bases, the J end lost 0 bases, and 9 bases lay between the germline ends. The length of the CDR3 is 13 residues. The germline V gene encodes CDR1 LNHDA and CDR2 SQIVND (reference sequence). Written as DNA, the CDR3 is TGTGCCAGCAGAGACACCTCTGGAAACACCATATATTTT. Translation: CASRDTSGNTIYF.

The chain links TRBV2 to TRBJ1-1; maybe TRBD1 (5 bases). V was clipped by 4 bases and J by 5 bases, with 11 bases between them. Per germline, CDR1 SNHLY and CDR2 FYNNEI. The CDR3 is 13 residues long. CDR3 loop: CASSVLGGTEAFF. The DNA of the CDR3 is TGTGCCAGCAGTGTATTGGGGGGAACTGAAGCTTTCTTT.

The genes are TRBV6-6 and TRBJ1-5, with D tentatively TRBD1 (6 bases). V was shortened by 0 bases and J by 5 bases, with 11 bases between the two germline ends. Germline assignment: CDR1 MNHNY and CDR2 SVGAGI (reference sequence). There are 15 residues in the CDR3. CDR3 bases: TGTGCCAGCAGTTACTCCCCGACAGGTGATCAGCCCCAGCATTTT. This encodes CASSYSPTGDQPQHF.

The genes are TRBV2 and TRBJ2-5; D is undetermined. This CDR3 region has 10 residues. Trimming shortened V by 6 bases and J by 5 bases, and 4 bases separated the two germline ends. The V gene's germline CDR1 is SNHLY and CDR2 FYNNEI. CDR3 residues: CASRWETQYF. In DNA form, the CDR3 reads TGTGCCAGCAGATGGGAGACCCAGTACTTC.

The J gene is TRBJ2-1, the V gene TRBV19; a possible D gene is TRBD1 (6 bases). The germline V gene has CDR1 LNHDA and CDR2 SQIVND (reference sequence). V was clipped by 9 bases and J by 4 bases, with 13 bases between them. CDR3 length: 13 amino acids. The CDR3 DNA sequence: TGTGCCAGCCGGGACACTAATTACAATGAGCAGTTCTTC. This translates into CASRDTNYNEQFF.

This sequence joins TRBV27 and TRBJ2-7, with unresolved D. Trimming pared 3 bases from V and 0 bases from J, leaving 12 bases between. CDR1 is MNHEY and CDR2 is SMNVEV in the germline V gene (reference sequence). CDR3 length: 15 residues. The CDR3 DNA is TGTGCCAGCAGTTTGACCAGCGTAAGCTCCTACGAGCAGTACTTC. Encoded protein: CASSLTSVSSYEQYF.

The rearrangement joins TRBV5-5 to TRBJ2-2, with D unresolved. V was trimmed by 3 bases and J by 8 bases, leaving 11 bases between them. The V gene's germline CDR1 is SGHKS and CDR2 YYEKEE (reference sequence). The CDR3 length is 13 residues. CDR3: CASSYSSVGELFF. The CDR3, as DNA: TGTGCCAGCAGCTACAGTTCGGTAGGGGAGCTGTTTTTT. Full variable domain (outside the CDR3, taken from reference TRBV5-5 and TRBJ2-2): DAGVTQSPTHLIKTRGQQVTLRCSPISGHKSVSWYQQVLGQGPQFIFQYYEKEERGRGNFPDRFSARQFPNYSSELNVNALLLGDSALYLCASSYSSVGELFFGEGSRLTVL.

The J gene is TRBJ1-1, the V gene TRBV7-2; TRBD1 aligns across 8 bases. Trimming at V came to 8 bases and at J to 11 bases, leaving 10 bases not matched to a gene. From germline, CDR1 is SGHTA and CDR2 FQGNSA. This CDR3 has 12 residues. CDR3 region: CASAGTGLKAFF. The CDR3 bases are TGTGCCAGCGCGGGGACAGGCCTGAAGGCTTTCTTT.

The rearrangement uses TRBV20-1 and TRBJ2-7, with a possible D match to TRBD1 (5 bases). This CDR3 has 13 amino acids. Trimming left V 2 bases short and J 3 bases short, with 11 bases between. CDR1 and CDR2 (germline): DFQATT, SNEGSKA (reference sequence). The CDR3 loop reads CSARRPGNYEQYF. The CDR3 region has the DNA TGCAGTGCTAGACGGCCAGGGAACTACGAGCAGTACTTC.

V usage is TRBV19 and J usage is TRBJ1-1; a possible D gene is TRBD1 (5 bases). Germline V CDR1 and CDR2: LNHDA, SQIVND (reference sequence). The CDR3 is 13 amino acids. V lost 4 bases and J 3 bases, leaving 9 bases between the germline ends. Here the CDR3 reads CASSTTGHTEAFF. CDR3 nucleotides: TGTGCCAGTAGTACTACGGGGCACACTGAAGCTTTCTTT. The full variable domain, in which reference TRBV19 and TRBJ1-1 provide the parts outside the CDR3, is DGGITQSPKYLFRKEGQNVTLSCEQNLNHDAMYWYRQDPGQGLRLIYYSQIVNDFQKGDIAEGYSVSREKKESFPLTVTSAQKNPTAFYLCASSTTGHTEAFFGQGTRLTVV.

This clonotype was counted between two and nine times. The chain combines TRBV2 with TRBJ2-3; D gene ambiguous. Germline CDR1 SNHLY, CDR2 FYNNEI. The length of the CDR3 is 14 residues. Trimming took 1 base from V and 1 from J, leaving 6 bases between them. CDR3 residues: CASSEGRRTDTQYF. Written as DNA, the CDR3 is TGTGCCAGCAGTGAAGGGCGCCGCACAGATACGCAGTATTTT.

In nucleotides, the CDR3 is TGTGCCAGCAGCACCTGGGACAGGGATGAAAAACTGTTTTTT. It encodes CASSTWDRDEKLFF. The chain employs TRBV7-9 and TRBJ1-4; 9 nucleotides align to TRBD1. The V gene end was trimmed by 5 bases and the J gene end by 6 bases; junction bases not matched to a gene: 4. This CDR3 has 14 amino acids. Per germline, CDR1 SEHNR and CDR2 FQNEAQ (reference sequence). The whole variable domain, filled in from reference TRBV7-9 and TRBJ1-4, reads DTGVSQNPRHKITKRGQNVTFRCDPISEHNRLYWYRQTLGQGPEFLTYFQNEAQLEKSRLLSDRFSAERPKGSFSTLEIQRTEQGDSAMYLCASSTWDRDEKLFFGSGTQLSVL.

This clonotype was seen repeatedly, ten times or more. The genes are TRBV7-6 and TRBJ2-1, with TRBD1 matching 8 bases. V trimming: 5 bases; J trimming: 7 bases; junction bases outside the gene matches: 4. The CDR3 has 13 residues. Germline CDR1 SGHVS, CDR2 FNYEAQ. CDR3 nucleotide sequence: TGTGCCAGCAGCCCCGACAGGGGAAATGAGCAGTTCTTC. Amino acids: CASSPDRGNEQFF.

The DNA for the CDR3 is TGTGCCAGCAGCTTAGGGTGGAATACGCAGTATTTT. This encodes CASSLGWNTQYF. The chain carries TRBV7-2 and TRBJ2-3; D not certain. Germline V lookup: CDR1 SGHTA, CDR2 FQGNSA. This CDR3 is 12 amino acids long. V was shortened by 1 base and J by 7 bases, with 6 bases between the two germline ends.